Listed below are T cell receptor beta chains from one sample, sequenced in a study of shared clonotypes between healthy human individuals. Sequenced by immunoSEQ multiplex PCR; TCRdb stores in-frame clones only, minus some. The data show roughly 2,000,000 clones, with about 95% seen just once and 0.95% to 1.5% held by the top ten. The specimen sequenced was naive CD8+ T cells sorted from blood. These receptors were collected from a man younger than 35 in good health. CDR3s include the opening cysteine and the closing phenylalanine or tryptophan. Fields, in order: V gene, clone size, D gene, J gene, CDR3 DNA, CDR3 protein. The D gene is left open where the match is weak. Only part of the rows carry a size: once, few, many, or a class if the clone is expanded.

V: TRBV6-1
size: NA
D: NA
J: TRBJ2-7
DNA: TGTGCCAGCAGTGAATTCGTAACCACGCAGTACTTC
CDR3: CASSEFVTTQYF

V: TRBV7-9
size: NA
D: NA
J: TRBJ2-5
DNA: TGTGCCAGCAGCCCAGCCGGAGGGGGAGTCACTAGGGAGACCCAGTACTTC
CDR3: CASSPAGGGVTRETQYF

V: TRBV29-1
size: NA
D: TRBD2
J: TRBJ2-5
DNA: TGCAGCGTTGTCCCCCCTAGCGGTAATCAAGAGACCCAGTACTTC
CDR3: CSVVPPSGNQETQYF

V: TRBV2
size: NA
D: TRBD2
J: TRBJ2-3
DNA: TGTGCCAGCAGCGGCACTAGCGGGGCAGTAGATACGCAGTATTTT
CDR3: CASSGTSGAVDTQYF

V: TRBV5-6
size: few
D: NA
J: TRBJ1-1
DNA: TGTGCCAGCAGCTTGGAACTTCACACTGAAGCTTTCTTT
CDR3: CASSLELHTEAFF

V: TRBV13
size: NA
D: NA
J: TRBJ1-2
DNA: TGTGCCAGCAGCTTCGGGCAGGTGCATGGCTACACCTTC
CDR3: CASSFGQVHGYTF

V: TRBV5-1
size: once
D: NA
J: TRBJ1-1
DNA: TGCGCCAGCAGCTTGGAAGGGTATCCGGGGGTCTTCGGTGAAGCTTTCTTT
CDR3: CASSLEGYPGVFGEAFF

V: TRBV6-5
size: once
D: NA
J: TRBJ2-7
DNA: TGTGCCAGCAGTGGGGGCGCCTACGAGCAGTACTTC
CDR3: CASSGGAYEQYF

V: TRBV5-4
size: NA
D: NA
J: TRBJ1-1
DNA: TGTGCCAGCAGCAGGGGGGTCACTGAAGCTTTCTTT
CDR3: CASSRGVTEAFF

V: TRBV14
size: NA
D: NA
J: TRBJ2-7
DNA: TGTGCCAGCAGCCAAGATAACCGACACAGGTTAACCTACGAGCAGTACTTC
CDR3: CASSQDNRHRLTYEQYF

V: TRBV27
size: NA
D: NA
J: TRBJ2-3
DNA: TGTGCCAGCAGTGGCCAGCGTTCTAGCACAGATACGCAGTATTTT
CDR3: CASSGQRSSTDTQYF

V: TRBV6-4
size: NA
D: TRBD2
J: TRBJ2-7
DNA: TGTGCCGTCCGGAAAGGGAGGGCCTACGAGCAGTACTTC
CDR3: CAVRKGRAYEQYF

V: TRBV6-6
size: once
D: NA
J: TRBJ2-7
DNA: TGTGCCAGCAGTTACACCTCGGACGGATACGAGCAGTACTTC
CDR3: CASSYTSDGYEQYF

V: TRBV30
size: NA
D: TRBD1
J: TRBJ2-7
DNA: TGTGCCTGGAGTGTGGGGACAGGGGCCTACGAGCAGTACTTC
CDR3: CAWSVGTGAYEQYF

V: TRBV11-2
size: NA
D: NA
J: TRBJ2-3
DNA: TGTGCCAGCAGCTTAGGAATTGACGGTAGCACAGATACGCAGTATTTT
CDR3: CASSLGIDGSTDTQYF

V: TRBV13
size: NA
D: NA
J: TRBJ1-1
DNA: TGTGCCAGCAGCTTAGGGAGGGACACTGAAGCTTTCTTT
CDR3: CASSLGRDTEAFF

V: TRBV7-6
size: once
D: TRBD2
J: TRBJ2-3
DNA: TGTGCCAGCAGCTCTGAACTAGCGGGGGGTATAGATACGCAGTATTTT
CDR3: CASSSELAGGIDTQYF

V: TRBV13
size: once
D: TRBD2
J: TRBJ2-7
DNA: TGTGCCAGCAGCTTAAGGGGGGGACTAGCGGGCTACGAGCAGTACTTC
CDR3: CASSLRGGLAGYEQYF

V: TRBV29-1
size: NA
D: NA
J: TRBJ1-2
DNA: TGCAGCGTCCTCGGGAGTTATGGCTACACCTTC
CDR3: CSVLGSYGYTF

V: TRBV19
size: NA
D: TRBD2
J: TRBJ2-3
DNA: TGTGCCAGTAGTATAGAGGGACTAGCGGGAGATACGCAGTATTTT
CDR3: CASSIEGLAGDTQYF

V: TRBV2
size: NA
D: NA
J: TRBJ2-6
DNA: TGTGCCAGCAGTGATCTCTGGGGACCTGGGGCCAACGTCCTGACTTTC
CDR3: CASSDLWGPGANVLTF

V: TRBV4-1
size: NA
D: NA
J: TRBJ1-2
DNA: TGCGCCAGCAGCCAAGACTTCACACTACCTTATGGCTACACCTTC
CDR3: CASSQDFTLPYGYTF